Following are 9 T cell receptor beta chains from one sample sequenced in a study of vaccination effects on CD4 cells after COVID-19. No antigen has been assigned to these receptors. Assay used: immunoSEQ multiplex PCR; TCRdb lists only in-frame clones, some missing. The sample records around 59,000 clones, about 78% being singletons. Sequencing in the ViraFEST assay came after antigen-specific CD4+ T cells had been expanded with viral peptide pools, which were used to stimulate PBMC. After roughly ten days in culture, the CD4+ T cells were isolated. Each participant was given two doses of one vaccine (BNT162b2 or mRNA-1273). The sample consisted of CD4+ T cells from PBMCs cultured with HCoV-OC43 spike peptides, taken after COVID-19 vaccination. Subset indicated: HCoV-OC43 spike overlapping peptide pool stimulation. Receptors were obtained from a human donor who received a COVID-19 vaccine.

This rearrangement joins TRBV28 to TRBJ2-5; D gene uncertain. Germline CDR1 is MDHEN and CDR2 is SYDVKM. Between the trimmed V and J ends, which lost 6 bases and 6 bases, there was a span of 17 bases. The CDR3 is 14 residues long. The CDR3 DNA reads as TGTGCCAGCAGACGCCCCTTAGCTATCCAGACCCAGTACTTC. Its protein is CASRRPLAIQTQYF.

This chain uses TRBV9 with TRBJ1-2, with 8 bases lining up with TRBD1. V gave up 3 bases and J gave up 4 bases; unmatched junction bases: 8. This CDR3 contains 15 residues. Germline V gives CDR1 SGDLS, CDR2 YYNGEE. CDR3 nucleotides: TGTGCCAGCAGCGGATCCGACAGGGGAGGCTATGGCTACACCTTC. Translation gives CASSGSDRGGYGYTF.

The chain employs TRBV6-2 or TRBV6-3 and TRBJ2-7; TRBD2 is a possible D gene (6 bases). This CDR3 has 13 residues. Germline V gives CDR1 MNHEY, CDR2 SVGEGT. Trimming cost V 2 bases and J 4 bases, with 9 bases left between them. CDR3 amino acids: CASSYGSGYEQYV. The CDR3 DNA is TGTGCCAGCAGTTACGGTAGCGGATACGAGCAGTACGTC.

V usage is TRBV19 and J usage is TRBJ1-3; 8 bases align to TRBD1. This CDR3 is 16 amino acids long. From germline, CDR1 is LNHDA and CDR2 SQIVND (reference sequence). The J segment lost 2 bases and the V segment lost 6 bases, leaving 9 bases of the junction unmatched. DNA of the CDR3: TGTGCCAGTAGGGCTACAGGGGGTCGTGCTGGAAACACCATATATTTT. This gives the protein CASRATGGRAGNTIYF. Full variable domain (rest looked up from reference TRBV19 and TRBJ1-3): DGGITQSPKYLFRKEGQNVTLSCEQNLNHDAMYWYRQDPGQGLRLIYYSQIVNDFQKGDIAEGYSVSREKKESFPLTVTSAQKNPTAFYLCASRATGGRAGNTIYFGEGSWLTVV.

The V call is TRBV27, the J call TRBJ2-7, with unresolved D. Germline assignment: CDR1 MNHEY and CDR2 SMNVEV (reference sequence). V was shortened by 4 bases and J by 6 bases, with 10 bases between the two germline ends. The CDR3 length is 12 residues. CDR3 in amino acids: CASSSPTSEQYV. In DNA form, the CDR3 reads TGTGCCAGCAGTTCCCCGACGAGCGAGCAGTACGTC.

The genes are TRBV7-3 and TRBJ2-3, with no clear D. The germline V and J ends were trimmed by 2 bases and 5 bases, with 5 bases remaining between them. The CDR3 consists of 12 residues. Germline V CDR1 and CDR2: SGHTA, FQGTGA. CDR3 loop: CASSLSGDTQYF. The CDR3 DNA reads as TGTGCCAGCAGCTTATCAGGAGATACGCAGTATTTT.

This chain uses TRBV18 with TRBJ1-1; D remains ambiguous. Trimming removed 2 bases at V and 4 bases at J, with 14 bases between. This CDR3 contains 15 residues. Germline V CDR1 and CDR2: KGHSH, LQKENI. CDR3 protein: CASSPTSGWGTEAFF. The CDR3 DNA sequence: TGTGCCAGCTCACCAACATCAGGATGGGGCACTGAAGCTTTCTTT.

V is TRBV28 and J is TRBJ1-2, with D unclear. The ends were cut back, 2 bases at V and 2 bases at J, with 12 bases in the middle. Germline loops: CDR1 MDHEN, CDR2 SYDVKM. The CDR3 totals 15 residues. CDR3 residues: CASSLDTRRNYGYTF. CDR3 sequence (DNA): TGTGCCAGCAGTTTAGATACAAGACGGAACTATGGCTACACCTTC.

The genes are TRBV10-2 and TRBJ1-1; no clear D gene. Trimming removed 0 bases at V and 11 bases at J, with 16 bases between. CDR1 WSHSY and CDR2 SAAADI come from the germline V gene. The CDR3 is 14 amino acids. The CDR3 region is CASSESRSFGPAFF. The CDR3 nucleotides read TGCGCCAGCAGTGAGTCCCGCTCCTTCGGGCCTGCTTTCTTT.